This T cell receptor beta chain was identified during a study of CD8 T cells in Susac syndrome. Germline lookup yields CDR1 MNHEY and CDR2 SVGEGT. The CDR3 is 15 residues long. With 3 bases removed from V and 4 bases from J, the gap between germline ends came to 13 bases. Reverse transcription of roughly 0.45 to 1 ug RNA used random hexamers. TCRdb re-derived calls from the immunoSEQ multiplex PCR reads in MiXCR, one entry per CDR3 protein. Altogether around 190,000 distinct CDR3 sequences are present, roughly 95% being singletons, with the ten largest covering 0.085% to 0.13%. CD8+ and CD4+ T cells circulating in blood were sequenced for TCR beta. Isolation of CD8+ and CD4+ T cells was performed negatively, whereas enrichment of TEMRA cells was done by FACS.

The source of this sequence is a human donor in good health. This chain uses TRBV6-2 or TRBV6-3 with TRBJ2-1, with D perhaps matching TRBD1 (6 bases). Sequencing was done on a sample of CD4+ T cells from PBMCs. In DNA, the CDR3 is TGTGCCAGCAGTTATGCTCGCGGACAGTACAATGAGCAGTTCTTC. Encoded protein: CASSYARGQYNEQFF.